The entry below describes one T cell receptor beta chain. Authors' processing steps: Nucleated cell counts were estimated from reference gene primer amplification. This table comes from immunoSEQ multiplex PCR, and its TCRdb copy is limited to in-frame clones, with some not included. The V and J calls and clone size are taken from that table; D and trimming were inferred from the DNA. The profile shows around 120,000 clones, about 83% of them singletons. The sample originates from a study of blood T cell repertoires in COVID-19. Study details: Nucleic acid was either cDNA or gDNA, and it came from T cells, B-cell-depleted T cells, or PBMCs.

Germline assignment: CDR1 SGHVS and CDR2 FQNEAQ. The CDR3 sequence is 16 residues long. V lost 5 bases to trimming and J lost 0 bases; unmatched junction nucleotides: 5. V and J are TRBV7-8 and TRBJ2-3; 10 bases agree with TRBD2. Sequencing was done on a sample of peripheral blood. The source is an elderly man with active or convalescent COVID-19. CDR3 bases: TGTGCCAGCAGCCCCCTTAGCGGGGGGAGCACAGATACGCAGTATTTT. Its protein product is CASSPLSGGSTDTQYF.